The clone carrying this TCR beta chain was picked up many times. This record belongs to a study of T cells in Graves' hyperthyroidism and ophthalmopathy. Researchers took RNA transcripts and amplified the TCR beta CDR3 regions from them. Primed by the HTBI set, a first-round RT-PCR was run on the TCR CDR3. TCRdb itself ran the multiplex PCR reads through MiXCR, one entry per CDR3 protein. The sample includes about 600,000 distinct CDR3 sequences, roughly 15% of them seen just once. V was cut by 2 bases and J by 7 bases, with 14 bases left in between. The CDR3 consists of 13 residues. Germline V CDR1 and CDR2: SQVTM, ANQGSEA.

This chain joins TRBV29-1 and TRBJ2-5, with D perhaps TRBD1 or TRBD2 (5 bases each). Specimen: blood. This clonotype originated in a woman in her thirties or forties with Graves' ophthalmopathy. The CDR3 DNA reads as TGCAGCGTTGAACAACTCTCTGGGGGGACCCAGTACTTC. It is translated as CSVEQLSGGTQYF.